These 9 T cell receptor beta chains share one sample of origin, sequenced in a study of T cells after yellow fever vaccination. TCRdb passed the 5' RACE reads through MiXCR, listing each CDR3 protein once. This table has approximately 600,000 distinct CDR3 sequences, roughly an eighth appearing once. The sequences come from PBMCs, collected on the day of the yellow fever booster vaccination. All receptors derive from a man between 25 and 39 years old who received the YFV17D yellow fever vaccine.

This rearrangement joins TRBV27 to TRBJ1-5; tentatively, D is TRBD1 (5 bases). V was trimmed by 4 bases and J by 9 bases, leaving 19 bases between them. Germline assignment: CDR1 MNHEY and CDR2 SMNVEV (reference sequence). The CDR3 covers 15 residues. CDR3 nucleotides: TGTGCCAGCAGTTCCGGGACGGAGGTGGGTCCGCCCCAGCATTTT. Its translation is CASSSGTEVGPPQHF.

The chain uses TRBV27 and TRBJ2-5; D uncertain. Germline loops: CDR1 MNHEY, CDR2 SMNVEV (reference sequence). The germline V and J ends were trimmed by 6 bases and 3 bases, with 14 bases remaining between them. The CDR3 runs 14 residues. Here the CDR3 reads CASRPGGREETQYF. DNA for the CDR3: TGTGCCAGCAGGCCTGGCGGTAGGGAAGAGACCCAGTACTTC.

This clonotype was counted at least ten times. The CDR3 DNA sequence: TGTGCCAGCAGCTCGGGGGTCGGGGAGCTGTTTTTT. This gives the protein CASSSGVGELFF. The chain joins TRBV7-9 to TRBJ2-2; D might be TRBD2 (6 bases). The CDR3 extends over 12 amino acids. V lost 4 bases, J lost 7 bases, and 7 bases lay in between. CDR1 SEHNR and CDR2 FQNEAQ come from the germline V gene (reference sequence).

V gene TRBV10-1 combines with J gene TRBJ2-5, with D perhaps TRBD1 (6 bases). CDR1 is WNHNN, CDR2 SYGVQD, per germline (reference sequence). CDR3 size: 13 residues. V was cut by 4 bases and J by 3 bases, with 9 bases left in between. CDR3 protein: CASSAAGEETQYF. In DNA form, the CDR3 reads TGCGCCAGCAGTGCCGCAGGGGAAGAGACCCAGTACTTC.

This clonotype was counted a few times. CDR3: CSARKAGGVYNEQFF. CDR3 DNA sequence: TGCAGTGCTAGAAAAGCGGGAGGGGTATACAATGAGCAGTTCTTC. The rearrangement uses TRBV20-1 and TRBJ2-1; 10 bases are a match to TRBD2. CDR1 DFQATT and CDR2 SNEGSKA come from the germline V gene (reference sequence). Trimming cost V 2 bases and J 4 bases; bases outside gene matches: 5. The CDR3 totals 15 residues.

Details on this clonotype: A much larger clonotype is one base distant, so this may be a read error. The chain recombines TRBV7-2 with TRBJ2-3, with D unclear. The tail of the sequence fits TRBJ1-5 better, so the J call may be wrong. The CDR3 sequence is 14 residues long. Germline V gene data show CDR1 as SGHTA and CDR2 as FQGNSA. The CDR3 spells CASSLAGGSDTQHF. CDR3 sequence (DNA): TGTGCCAGCAGCTTAGCGGGAGGCTCAGATACGCAGCATTTT.

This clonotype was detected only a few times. The CDR3 DNA reads TGTGCCAGTAGTAAAAACACAGATACGCAGTATTTT. As protein: CASSKNTDTQYF. This sequence joins TRBV19 and TRBJ2-3, with no clear D. Germline V lookup: CDR1 LNHDA, CDR2 SQIVND (reference sequence). This CDR3 is 12 amino acids long. V lost 4 bases to trimming and J lost 2 bases, with 4 bases between them.

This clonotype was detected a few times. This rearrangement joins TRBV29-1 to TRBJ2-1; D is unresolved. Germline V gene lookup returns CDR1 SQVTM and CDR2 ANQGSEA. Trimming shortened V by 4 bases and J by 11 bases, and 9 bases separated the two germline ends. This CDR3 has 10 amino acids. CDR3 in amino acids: CSVVQFKQFF. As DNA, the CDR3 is TGCAGCGTTGTACAGTTTAAGCAGTTCTTC.

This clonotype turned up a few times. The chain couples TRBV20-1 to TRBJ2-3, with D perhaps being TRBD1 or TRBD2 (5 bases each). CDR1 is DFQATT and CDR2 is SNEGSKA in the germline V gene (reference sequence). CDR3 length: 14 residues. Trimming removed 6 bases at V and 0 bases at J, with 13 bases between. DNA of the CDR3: TGCAGTGCCCAGAAGGGACCTAGCACAGATACGCAGTATTTT. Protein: CSAQKGPSTDTQYF.